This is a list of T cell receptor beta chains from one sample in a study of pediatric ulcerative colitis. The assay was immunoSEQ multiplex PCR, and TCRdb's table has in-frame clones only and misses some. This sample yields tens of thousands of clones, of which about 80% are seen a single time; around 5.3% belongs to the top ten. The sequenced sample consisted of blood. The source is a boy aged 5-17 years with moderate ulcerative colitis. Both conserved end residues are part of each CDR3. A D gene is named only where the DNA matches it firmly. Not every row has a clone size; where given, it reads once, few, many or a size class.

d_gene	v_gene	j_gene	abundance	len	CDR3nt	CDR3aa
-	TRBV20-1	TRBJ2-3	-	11	TGCAGTGCTGCTGGTTGGGATACGCAGTATTTT	CSAAGWDTQYF
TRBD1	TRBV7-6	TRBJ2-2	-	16	TGTGCCAGCAGCTCAAGACCGGGACAGACTACCGGGGAGCTGTTTTTT	CASSSRPGQTTGELFF
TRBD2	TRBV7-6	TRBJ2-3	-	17	TGTGCCAGCAGCCTCCAACCACTAGCGGGGGTGGTAGATACGCAGTATTTT	CASSLQPLAGVVDTQYF
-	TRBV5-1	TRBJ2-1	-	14	TGCGCCAGCAGGGAGGGGGAGACCTACAATGAGCAGTTCTTC	CASREGETYNEQFF
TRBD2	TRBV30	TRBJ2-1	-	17	TGTGCCTGGAGTGTTGTCCGGAGACTAGCGGGCCGGGATGAGCAGTTCTTC	CAWSVVRRLAGRDEQFF
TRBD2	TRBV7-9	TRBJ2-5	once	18	TGTGCCAGCAGCAGAGGGACTAGCGGACTTAATGGGGTAGAGACCCAGTACTTC	CASSRGTSGLNGVETQYF
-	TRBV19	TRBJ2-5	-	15	TGTGCCAGTAGTATTTACCGGACAACCCAAGAGACCCAGTACTTC	CASSIYRTTQETQYF
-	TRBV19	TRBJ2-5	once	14	TGTGCCAGTAGTGTTGGGACGGACCAAGAGACCCAGTACTTC	CASSVGTDQETQYF
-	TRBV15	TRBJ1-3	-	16	TGTGCCACCAGCAGAGATCCCAGGGGAGCTGGAAACACCATATATTTT	CATSRDPRGAGNTIYF
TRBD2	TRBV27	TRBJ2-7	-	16	TGTGCCAGCAGTTTATCTAGCGGGGCCTCGACCTACGAGCAGTACTTC	CASSLSSGASTYEQYF
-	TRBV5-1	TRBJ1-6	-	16	TGCGCCAGCAGCTTGGTCCTACAGGACCTAGGATCACCCCTCCACTTT	CASSLVLQDLGSPLHF
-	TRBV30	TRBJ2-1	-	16	TGTGCCTGGAGTGTGTACGACCCGAGCTCCTACAATGAGCAGTTCTTC	CAWSVYDPSSYNEQFF
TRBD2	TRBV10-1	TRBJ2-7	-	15	TGCGCCAGCAGCCCGGGACTAGCGGGGGGCTACGAGCAGTACTTC	CASSPGLAGGYEQYF
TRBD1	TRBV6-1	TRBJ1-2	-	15	TGTGCCAGCAGTGAAGGACAGGGCCCTTGGTATGGCTACACCTTC	CASSEGQGPWYGYTF
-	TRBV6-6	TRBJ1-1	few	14	TGTGCCAGCAGCCACCGGGGGAGGGAAGGTGAAGCTTTCTTT	CASSHRGREGEAFF
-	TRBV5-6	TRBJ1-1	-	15	TGTGCCAGCAGCACGGGACGGCCCATGAACACTGAAGCTTTCTTT	CASSTGRPMNTEAFF
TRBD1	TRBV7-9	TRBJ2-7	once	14	TGTGCCAGCAGCCTGGGGACAGGGGTGGTCGAGCAGTACTTC	CASSLGTGVVEQYF
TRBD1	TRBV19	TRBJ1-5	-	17	TGTGCCAGTAGTGTAGGACAGGGGCGGTTAAGCAATCAGCCCCAGCATTTT	CASSVGQGRLSNQPQHF
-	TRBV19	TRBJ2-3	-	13	TGTGCCAGTAGTCCCCTTAGAGCAGATACGCAGTATTTT	CASSPLRADTQYF
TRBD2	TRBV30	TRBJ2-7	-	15	TGTGCCTGGACCCCCCTAGCGGCCCCAGTCTACGAGCAGTACTTC	CAWTPLAAPVYEQYF
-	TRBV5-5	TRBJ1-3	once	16	TGTGCCAGCAGTCTCGGGACGGCTAGCTCTGGAAACACCATATATTTT	CASSLGTASSGNTIYF
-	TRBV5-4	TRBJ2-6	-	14	TGTGCCAGCAGCTTGTCGGGGGGGGCCAACGTCCTGACTTTC	CASSLSGGANVLTF
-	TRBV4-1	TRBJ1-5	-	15	TGCGCCAGCAGCTTCGGGGGGGACACTTATCAGCCCCAGCATTTT	CASSFGGDTYQPQHF
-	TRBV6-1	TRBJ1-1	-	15	TGTGCCAGCAGTGCATTCTGGGCGGAGAACACTGAAGCTTTCTTT	CASSAFWAENTEAFF
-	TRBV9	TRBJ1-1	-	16	TGTGCCAGCAGCGTCTGGGCAGGGAGTTCGTTCACTGAAGCTTTCTTT	CASSVWAGSSFTEAFF
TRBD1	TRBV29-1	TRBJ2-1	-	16	TGCAGCATACGCCCCGGATTGGGACAGGGATGGAATGAGCAGTTCTTC	CSIRPGLGQGWNEQFF
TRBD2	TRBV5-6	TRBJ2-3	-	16	TGTGCCAGCAATTCTCTAGCGGGGGAACGCACAGATACGCAGTATTTT	CASNSLAGERTDTQYF
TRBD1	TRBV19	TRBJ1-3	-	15	TGTGCCAGTAGTTCCGGGGACAGCCTCGGAAACACCATATATTTT	CASSSGDSLGNTIYF
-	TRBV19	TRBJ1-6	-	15	TGTGCCAGTAGTGTACAGGGTTCCTATAATTCACCCCTCCACTTT	CASSVQGSYNSPLHF
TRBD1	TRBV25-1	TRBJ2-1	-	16	TGTGCCAGCAGTGAACCCCGGACAGGGGCGATCAATGAGCAGTTCTTC	CASSEPRTGAINEQFF
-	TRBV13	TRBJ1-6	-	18	TGTGCCAGCAGCTTAGCGTTTCCTAGGGGCTCCTATAATTCACCCCTCCACTTT	CASSLAFPRGSYNSPLHF
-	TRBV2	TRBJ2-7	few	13	TGTGCCAGCAGTGGGCTCAGGGCGAACGAGCAGTACTTC	CASSGLRANEQYF
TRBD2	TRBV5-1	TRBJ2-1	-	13	TGCGCCAGCAGACTAGCGGGAGGGAATGAGCAGTTCTTC	CASRLAGGNEQFF
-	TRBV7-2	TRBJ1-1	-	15	TGTGCCAGCAGCTTATCACTCCGGGCGAACACTGAAGCTTTCTTT	CASSLSLRANTEAFF
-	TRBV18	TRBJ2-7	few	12	TGTGCCAGCTCACCTCGTCCTCCCGAGCAGTACTTC	CASSPRPPEQYF
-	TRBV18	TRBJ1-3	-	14	TGTGCCAGCTCACCAGCCCGGTCTGGAAACACCATATATTTT	CASSPARSGNTIYF
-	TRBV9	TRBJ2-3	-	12	TGTGCCAGCAGCGTTAGGTCAGATACGCAGTATTTT	CASSVRSDTQYF
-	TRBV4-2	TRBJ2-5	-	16	TGTGCCAGCAGCCAAGGACTAGACGGGGCCCAAGAGACCCAGTACTTC	CASSQGLDGAQETQYF
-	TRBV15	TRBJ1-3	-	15	TGTGCCACCAGGGCCCAGGGGAGGTCTGGAAACACCATATATTTT	CATRAQGRSGNTIYF
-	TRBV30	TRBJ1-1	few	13	TGTGCCTGGAGTTCGGCAGGGTGGACTGAAGCTTTCTTT	CAWSSAGWTEAFF
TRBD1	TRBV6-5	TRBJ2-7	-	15	TGTGCCAGCAGTTACCGACAGGGCTCTTCCTACGAGCAGTACTTC	CASSYRQGSSYEQYF
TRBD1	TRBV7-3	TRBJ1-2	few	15	TGTGCCAGCAGCACACGGGACAGGGGGCAATATGGCTACACCTTC	CASSTRDRGQYGYTF
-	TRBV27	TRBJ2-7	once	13	TGTGCCAGCAGTCTACGGGGGAAGGTCGAGCAGTACTTC	CASSLRGKVEQYF
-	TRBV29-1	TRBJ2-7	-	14	TGCAGCGTTGGTCGGGGGCGAAAGGTCTACGAGCAGTACTTC	CSVGRGRKVYEQYF
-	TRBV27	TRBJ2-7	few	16	TGTGCCAGCAGTTTATCCTTGGGACCTCTCTCCTACGAGCAGTACTTC	CASSLSLGPLSYEQYF
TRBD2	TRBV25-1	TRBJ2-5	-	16	TGTGCCAGCAGTGGTAAACTAGCGGCCCTCCAAGAGACCCAGTACTTC	CASSGKLAALQETQYF
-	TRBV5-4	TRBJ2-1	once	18	TGTGCCAGCAGCAAGGCCGAGGGGGGGCCAGGGTGGTACAATGAGCAGTTCTTC	CASSKAEGGPGWYNEQFF
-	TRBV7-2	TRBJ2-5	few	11	TGTGCCAGCAGCTTAGTTTCGGTTCAGTACTTC	CASSLVSVQYF
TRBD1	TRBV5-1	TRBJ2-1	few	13	TGCGCCAGCAGCTTGGTACAGGGGTATGAGCAGTTCTTC	CASSLVQGYEQFF
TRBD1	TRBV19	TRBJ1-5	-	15	TGTGCCAGTACCTCTGGACAGGGTTCGGGTCAGCCCCAGCATTTT	CASTSGQGSGQPQHF
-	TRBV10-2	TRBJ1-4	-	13	TGCGCCAGCAGTGAAACGAGTAATGAAAAACTGTTTTTT	CASSETSNEKLFF
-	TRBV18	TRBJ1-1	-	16	TGTGCCAGCTCACCAAGGATGCTTAAGGTGGACACTGAAGCTTTCTTT	CASSPRMLKVDTEAFF
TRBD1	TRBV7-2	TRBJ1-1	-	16	TGTGCCAGCAGCATCAGGACAGGGCGAGTGAACACTGAAGCTTTCTTT	CASSIRTGRVNTEAFF
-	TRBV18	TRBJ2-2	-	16	TGTGCCAGCTCACGGGAGGGGGCGCGTGACACCGGGGAGCTGTTTTTT	CASSREGARDTGELFF
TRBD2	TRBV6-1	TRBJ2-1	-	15	TGTGCCAGCAGTCCCGGTTCTAGCGGCGACAATGAGCAGTTCTTC	CASSPGSSGDNEQFF
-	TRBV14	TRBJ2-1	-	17	TGTGCCAGCAGCCAAGTAGAACTTCCCCTCTCCTACAATGAGCAGTTCTTC	CASSQVELPLSYNEQFF
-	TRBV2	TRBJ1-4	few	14	TGTGCCATCCTTGGGGACACCTATAATGAAAAACTGTTTTTT	CAILGDTYNEKLFF